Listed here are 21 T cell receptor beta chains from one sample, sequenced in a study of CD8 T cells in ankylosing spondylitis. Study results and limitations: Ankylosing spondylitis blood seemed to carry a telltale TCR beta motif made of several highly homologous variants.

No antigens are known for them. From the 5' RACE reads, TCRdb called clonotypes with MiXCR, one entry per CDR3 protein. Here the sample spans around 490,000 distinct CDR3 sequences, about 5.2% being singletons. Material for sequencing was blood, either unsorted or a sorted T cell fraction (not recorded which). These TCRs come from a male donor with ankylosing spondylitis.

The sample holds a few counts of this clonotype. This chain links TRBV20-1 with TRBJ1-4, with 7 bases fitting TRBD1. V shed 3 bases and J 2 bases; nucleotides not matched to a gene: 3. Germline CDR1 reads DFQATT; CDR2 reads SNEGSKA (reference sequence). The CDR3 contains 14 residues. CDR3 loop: CSARGQRTNEKLFF. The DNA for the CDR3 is TGCAGTGCTAGGGGACAGCGCACTAATGAAAAACTGTTTTTT.

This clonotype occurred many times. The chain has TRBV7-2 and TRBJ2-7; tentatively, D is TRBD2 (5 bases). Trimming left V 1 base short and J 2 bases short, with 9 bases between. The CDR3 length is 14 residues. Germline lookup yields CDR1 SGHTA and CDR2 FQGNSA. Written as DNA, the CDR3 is TGTGCCAGCAGCTTAGACGGAGGAGCCTACGAGCAGTACTTC. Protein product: CASSLDGGAYEQYF.

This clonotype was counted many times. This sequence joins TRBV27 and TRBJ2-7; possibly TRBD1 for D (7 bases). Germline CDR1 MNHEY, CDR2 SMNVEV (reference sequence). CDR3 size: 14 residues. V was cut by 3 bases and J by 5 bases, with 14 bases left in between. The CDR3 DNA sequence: TGTGCCAGCAGTTTTCAGGGGGGCATAGACGAGCAGTACTTC. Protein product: CASSFQGGIDEQYF.

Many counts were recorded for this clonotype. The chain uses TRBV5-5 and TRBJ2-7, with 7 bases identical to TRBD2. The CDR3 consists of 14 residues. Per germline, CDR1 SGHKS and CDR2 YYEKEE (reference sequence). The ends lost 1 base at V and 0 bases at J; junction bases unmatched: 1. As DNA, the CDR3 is TGTGCCAGCAGCTTGAGGACTAGCTCCTACGAGCAGTACTTC. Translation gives CASSLRTSSYEQYF.

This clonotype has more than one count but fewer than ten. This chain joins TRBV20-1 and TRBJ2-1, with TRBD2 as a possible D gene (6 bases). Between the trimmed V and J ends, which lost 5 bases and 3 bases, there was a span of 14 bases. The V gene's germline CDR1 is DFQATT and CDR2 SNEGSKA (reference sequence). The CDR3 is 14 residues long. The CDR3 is CSADRDFNYNEQFF. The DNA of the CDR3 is TGCAGTGCTGATCGGGACTTCAACTACAATGAGCAGTTCTTC.

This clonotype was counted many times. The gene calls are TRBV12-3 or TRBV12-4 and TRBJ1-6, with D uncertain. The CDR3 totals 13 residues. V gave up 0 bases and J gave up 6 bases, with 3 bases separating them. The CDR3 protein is CASSLAPNSPLHF. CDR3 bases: TGTGCCAGCAGTTTAGCTCCTAATTCACCCCTCCACTTT.

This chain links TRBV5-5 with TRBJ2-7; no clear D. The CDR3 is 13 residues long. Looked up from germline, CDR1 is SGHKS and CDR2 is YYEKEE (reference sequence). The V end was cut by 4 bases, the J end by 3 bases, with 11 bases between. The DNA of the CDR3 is TGTGCCAGCAGCCCTGGGCTCTTCTACGAGCAGTACTTC. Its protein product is CASSPGLFYEQYF.

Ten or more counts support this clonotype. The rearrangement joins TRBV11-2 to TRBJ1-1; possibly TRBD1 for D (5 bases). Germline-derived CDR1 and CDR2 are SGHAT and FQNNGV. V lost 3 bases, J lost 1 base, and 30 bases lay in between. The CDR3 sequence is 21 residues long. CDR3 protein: CASSLMPTVEGLLTGNTEAFF. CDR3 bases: TGTGCCAGCAGCTTGATGCCAACAGTAGAGGGGCTACTAACGGGGAACACTGAAGCTTTCTTT.

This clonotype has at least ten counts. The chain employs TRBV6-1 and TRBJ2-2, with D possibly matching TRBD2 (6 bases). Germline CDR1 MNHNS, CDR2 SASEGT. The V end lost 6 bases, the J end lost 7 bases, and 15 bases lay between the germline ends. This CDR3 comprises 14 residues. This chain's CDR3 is CASRSRLDGGELFF. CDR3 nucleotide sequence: TGTGCCAGCAGGTCCCGACTAGACGGCGGGGAGCTGTTTTTT.

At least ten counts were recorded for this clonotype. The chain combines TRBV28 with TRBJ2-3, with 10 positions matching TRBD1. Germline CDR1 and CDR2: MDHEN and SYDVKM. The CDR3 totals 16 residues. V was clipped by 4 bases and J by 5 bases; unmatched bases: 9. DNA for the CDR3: TGTGCCAGCAGTTCCGGGACAGGGGATCTGCAAGATACGCAGTATTTT. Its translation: CASSSGTGDLQDTQYF.

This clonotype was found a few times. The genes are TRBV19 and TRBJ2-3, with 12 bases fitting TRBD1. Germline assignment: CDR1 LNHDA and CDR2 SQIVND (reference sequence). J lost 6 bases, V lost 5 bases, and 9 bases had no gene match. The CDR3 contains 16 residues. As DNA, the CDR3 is TGTGCCAGTAGTGGCCCTCGGGACAGGGGGCGGGATACGCAGTATTTT. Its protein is CASSGPRDRGRDTQYF.

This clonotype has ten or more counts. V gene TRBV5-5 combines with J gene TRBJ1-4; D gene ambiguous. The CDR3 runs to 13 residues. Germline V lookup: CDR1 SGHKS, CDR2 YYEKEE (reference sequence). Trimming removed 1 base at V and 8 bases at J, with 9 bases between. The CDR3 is CASSLIPDEKLFF. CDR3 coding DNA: TGTGCCAGCAGCTTGATACCAGACGAAAAACTGTTTTTT. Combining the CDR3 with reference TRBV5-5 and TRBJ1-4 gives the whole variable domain DAGVTQSPTHLIKTRGQQVTLRCSPISGHKSVSWYQQVLGQGPQFIFQYYEKEERGRGNFPDRFSARQFPNYSSELNVNALLLGDSALYLCASSLIPDEKLFFGSGTQLSVL.

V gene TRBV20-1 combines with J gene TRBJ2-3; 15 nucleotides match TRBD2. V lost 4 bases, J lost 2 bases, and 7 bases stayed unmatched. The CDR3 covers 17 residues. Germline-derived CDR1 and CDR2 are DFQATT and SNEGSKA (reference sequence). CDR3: CSAIGTSGRTTTDTQYF. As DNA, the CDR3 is TGCAGTGCTATCGGGACTAGCGGGAGGACCACCACAGATACGCAGTATTTT.

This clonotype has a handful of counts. The CDR3 region is CASTKSGRGYNEQFF. In nucleotides, the CDR3 is TGTGCCAGCACCAAATCAGGCAGGGGATACAATGAGCAGTTCTTC. The V call is TRBV7-3, the J call TRBJ2-1; TRBD1 might be the D (6 bases). The CDR3 length is 15 residues. V was clipped by 7 bases and J by 4 bases, with 17 bases between them. CDR1 is SGHTA and CDR2 is FQGTGA in the germline V gene.

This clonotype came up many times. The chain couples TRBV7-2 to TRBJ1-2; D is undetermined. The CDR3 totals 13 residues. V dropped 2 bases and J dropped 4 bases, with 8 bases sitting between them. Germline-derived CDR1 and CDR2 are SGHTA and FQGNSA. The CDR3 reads CASSLLGGYGYTF. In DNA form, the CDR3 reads TGTGCCAGCAGCTTATTGGGCGGCTATGGCTACACCTTC.

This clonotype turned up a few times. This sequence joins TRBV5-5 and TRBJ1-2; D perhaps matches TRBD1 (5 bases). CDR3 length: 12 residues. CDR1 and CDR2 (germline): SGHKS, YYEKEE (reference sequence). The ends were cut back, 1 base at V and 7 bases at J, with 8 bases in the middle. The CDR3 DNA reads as TGTGCCAGCAGCTTGCTCAGGGCTGGCTACACCTTC. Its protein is CASSLLRAGYTF. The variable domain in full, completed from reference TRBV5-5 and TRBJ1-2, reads DAGVTQSPTHLIKTRGQQVTLRCSPISGHKSVSWYQQVLGQGPQFIFQYYEKEERGRGNFPDRFSARQFPNYSSELNVNALLLGDSALYLCASSLLRAGYTFGSGTRLTVV.

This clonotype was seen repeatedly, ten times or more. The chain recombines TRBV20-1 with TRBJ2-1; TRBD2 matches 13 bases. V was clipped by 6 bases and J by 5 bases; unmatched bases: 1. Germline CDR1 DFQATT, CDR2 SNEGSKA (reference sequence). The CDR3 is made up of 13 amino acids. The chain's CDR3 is CSATSGRDNEQFF. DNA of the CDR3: TGCAGTGCCACTAGCGGGAGGGACAATGAGCAGTTCTTC.

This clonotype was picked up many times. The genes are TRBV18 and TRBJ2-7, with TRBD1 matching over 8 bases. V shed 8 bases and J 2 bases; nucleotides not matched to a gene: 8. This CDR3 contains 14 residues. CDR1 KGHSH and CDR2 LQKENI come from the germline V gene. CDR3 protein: CASSPGTGAYEQYF. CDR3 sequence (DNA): TGTGCCAGCAGTCCCGGGACAGGAGCCTACGAGCAGTACTTC.

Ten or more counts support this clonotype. This chain's CDR3 is CSAPRLALAKNIQYF. Written as DNA, the CDR3 is TGCAGTGCTCCACGACTAGCGCTAGCCAAAAACATTCAGTACTTC. The chain uses TRBV20-1 and TRBJ2-4, with TRBD2 matching over 8 bases. With 5 bases clipped from V and 0 bases from J, the junction kept 6 bases outside the gene matches. The CDR3 covers 15 residues. Germline V gives CDR1 DFQATT, CDR2 SNEGSKA (reference sequence).

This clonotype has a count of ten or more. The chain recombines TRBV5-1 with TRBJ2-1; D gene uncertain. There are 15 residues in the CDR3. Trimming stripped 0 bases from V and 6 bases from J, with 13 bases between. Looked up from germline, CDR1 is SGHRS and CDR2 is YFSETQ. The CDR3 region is CASSLVLTIRNEQFF. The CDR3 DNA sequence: TGCGCCAGCAGCTTGGTCCTCACTATACGCAATGAGCAGTTCTTC.

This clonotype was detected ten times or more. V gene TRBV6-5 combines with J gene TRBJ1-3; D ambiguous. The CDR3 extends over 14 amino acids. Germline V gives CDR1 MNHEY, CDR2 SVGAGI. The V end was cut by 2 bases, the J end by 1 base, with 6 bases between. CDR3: CASSYRASGNTIYF. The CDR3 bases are TGTGCCAGCAGTTACAGGGCATCTGGAAACACCATATATTTT.